This TCR beta chain was found in a study of T cells after yellow fever vaccination (dated by TCRdb to about 2019). Background on the whole study: The SMART-Seq v4 Ultra Low Input RNA kit was used to prepare libraries from fractions with low cell numbers. To track T-cell clones before and after primary and booster YFV17D yellow fever vaccination, bulk TCR alpha and beta repertoires were sequenced longitudinally. Two healthy male donors, one aged 18 to 30 and one aged 30 to 40 years, made up the cohort. Blood was drawn at multiple timepoints before and after primary and secondary immunization, with bulk PBMC replicates and cell subsets isolated. The paper as a whole reports these results and caveats: Most clones expanded after primary vaccination (around 97% of CD4 and approximately 90% of CD8) were re-detected after the booster, suggesting that broad memory maintenance occurred. A small share of clonotypes was detected in both CD4 and CD8 compartments, with the overlap likely arising from convergent recombination. Compared with the primary T-cell response, the secondary T-cell response was weaker but faster, peaking on day 5 rather than day 15. Only two donors were included in the study, so the extent to which the findings can be generalized is limited. Because abundant contaminating clonotypes from the bulk population could be contained in FACS-sorted repertoires, computational filtering was required.

The instrument was an Illumina NovaSeq 6000. Synthesis of TCR cDNA relied on 5'RACE template switching, a step that introduced a universal primer site along with unique molecular identifiers. cDNA synthesis was primed from both the TCR alpha and TCR beta constant segments. Two PCR steps were used to amplify libraries, with sample barcodes and sequencing adapters being added in the second step. Sequencing of the libraries was done on either Illumina HiSeq 2500 (2x100 bp) or NovaSeq (2x150 bp). Per the authors' processing: MIGEC was used to demultiplex reads and collapse the reads into UMI consensus sequences, and MiXCR was used for V(D)J alignment. Vaccine-responding clonotypes were defined with edgeR using replicate PBMC samples, requiring FDR below 0.01 and a log2 fold change above 5 up to day 15. Bulk clonotypes were assigned CD4 or CD8 identity according to which sequenced CD4 or CD8 repertoire held them at higher abundance. TCRdb reprocessing: public reads trimmed at Q25 with fastp, clones called with MiXCR, in-frame beta chains kept. All rows with the same CDR3 protein become a single entry with the most common DNA and genes. The authors' filters were not applied to this entry. Recorded for this sample are approximately 250,000 distinct CDR3 sequences; about 3.9% of them occurred a single time. The ten top clones hold 19% of the sample.

V is reduced by 3 bases and J by 2 bases, leaving a spacing of 15 bases between them. Sequences LGHNA (CDR1) and YNFKEQ (CDR2) are obtained from the germline V gene. Reading from cysteine to phenylalanine, the CDR3 counts 16 amino acids. The retained sequence is limited to the CDR3, 48 bases, with the frame set at the first base. What this sample's treatment or condition label stands for: live attenuated yellow fever vaccine strain. Two biological replicates of bulk PBMCs were collected at each blood-draw timepoint. A standard Ficoll-Paque protocol was used to isolate PBMCs from peripheral blood. TriZol was used to extract RNA from bulk PBMCs, CD4 and CD8 fractions, and dextramer-positive and dextramer-negative fractions. Many counts were recorded for this clonotype. The target of this receptor is not known. The record has no base qualities; no much larger clone is one base away.

The TCR sequence derives from a man between 18 and 29 years old who received the YFV17D yellow fever vaccine. The rearrangement joined TRBV4-2 to TRBJ2-3, with a tentative D gene TRBD2 over 6 matching bases. Sequencing was performed on PBMCs, taken 15 days after the yellow fever booster vaccination. The bases are TGTGCCAGCAGCCAGAATAGCGGTGTGAACACAGATACGCAGTATTTT. Its protein reads: CASSQNSGVNTDTQYF.